Presented here are 25 T cell receptor beta chains from one specimen sequenced in a study of T-cell reconstitution after alpha-beta-depleted transplantation in children. Preparation of the TCRbeta library involved a method that used unique molecular identifiers. TCRdb processed the PCR reads anew with MiXCR; each CDR3 protein has one entry. This sample has 130,000 or so distinct CDR3 sequences, with 8.5% to 10% found just once. The specimen comprised PBMCs, mostly from graft donor cells, sampled 180 days after TCRalphabeta/CD19-depleted stem cell transplant. These receptors were collected from a girl less than two years old who had a stem cell transplant for combined immunodeficiency, so the T cells may come from the graft donor.

CDR3 residues: CASRAYRGQDEQYF. The CDR3 region has the DNA TGTGCCAGCAGAGCTTACAGGGGGCAGGACGAGCAGTACTTC. This chain joins TRBV6-2 or TRBV6-3 and TRBJ2-7; 9 bases match TRBD1. CDR3 length equals 14 residues. V lost 6 bases, J lost 5 bases, and 8 bases stayed unmatched. CDR1 is MNHEY, CDR2 SVGEGT, per germline.

This clonotype was detected only a few times. The chain recombines TRBV5-1 with TRBJ2-3, with D unresolved. The CDR3 covers 15 residues. V shed 5 bases and J shed 6 bases, with 19 bases lying between them. CDR1 SGHRS and CDR2 YFSETQ come from the germline V gene. DNA of the CDR3: TGCGCCAGCAGGGCTGACTCCACCCTCCGGGATACGCAGTATTTT. It translates to CASRADSTLRDTQYF.

The V gene is TRBV30, the J gene TRBJ2-2; TRBD1 aligns across 7 bases. Trimming took 0 bases from V and 4 from J; bases not matched to a gene: 5. This CDR3 contains 15 residues. Germline loops: CDR1 GTSNPN, CDR2 SVGIG (reference sequence). The CDR3 here is CAWSVLPGGTGELFF. In DNA form, the CDR3 reads TGTGCCTGGAGTGTACTCCCAGGGGGCACCGGGGAGCTGTTTTTT.

This chain joins TRBV18 and TRBJ2-2; weak D call: TRBD2 (5 bases). The CDR3 covers 16 residues. V lost 3 bases, J lost 2 bases, and 13 bases lay in between. Germline V lookup: CDR1 KGHSH, CDR2 LQKENI. CDR3 in DNA: TGTGCCAGCTCACCGGGCGGAGGCGTTAACACCGGGGAGCTGTTTTTT. Its translation is CASSPGGGVNTGELFF.

This clonotype was seen a few times. The chain has TRBV12-3 or TRBV12-4 and TRBJ1-6, with a tentative D call TRBD1 (5 bases). The V gene lost 8 bases and the J gene lost 7 bases, with 21 bases spanning the gap. CDR3 length: 16 residues. The CDR3 loop reads CASARQGGARNSPLHF. CDR3 coding DNA: TGTGCCAGCGCCAGGCAGGGTGGTGCGAGAAATTCACCCCTCCACTTT.

In its sample, this clonotype was seen many times. The chain carries TRBV6-5 and TRBJ2-7; 7 bases agree with TRBD1. The CDR3 totals 16 residues. After removal of 5 bases from V and 2 bases from J, the junction contained 12 bases not matched to a gene. Germline-derived CDR1 and CDR2 are MNHEY and SVGAGI. In DNA form, the CDR3 reads TGTGCCAGCAGTAGAGGGACAGCCAACCTACCCTACGAGCAGTACTTC. Translating it yields CASSRGTANLPYEQYF.

This clonotype occurred a few times. The V call is TRBV12-3 or TRBV12-4, the J call TRBJ1-2; TRBD1 agrees at 10 bases. CDR3 size: 12 residues. V dropped 9 bases and J dropped 8; count of bases not matched to a gene: 6. The CDR3 bases are TGTGCCAGGTCGACAGGGGGCGCAGGCTACACCTTC. It yields the protein CARSTGGAGYTF.

There are many counts of this clonotype. The rearrangement links TRBV12-3 or TRBV12-4 to TRBJ2-7; D gene ambiguous. V was pared by 6 bases and J by 1 base, with 13 bases between. The CDR3 extends over 14 amino acids. The CDR3 region is CASSRWTASYEQYF. The CDR3 coding sequence is TGTGCCAGCAGCCGCTGGACGGCGTCCTACGAGCAGTACTTC.

This clonotype was seen a few times. This rearrangement joins TRBV18 to TRBJ2-7; 10 nucleotides align to TRBD2. CDR1 and CDR2 from the germline V gene are KGHSH and LQKENI. With V trimmed by 5 bases and J by 1 base, 2 bases remained unmatched. CDR3 length: 14 residues. The CDR3 sequence: CASSTTSGSYEQYF. CDR3 nucleotides: TGTGCCAGCTCAACGACTAGCGGGTCCTACGAGCAGTACTTC.

This clonotype was counted many times. This chain links TRBV11-3 with TRBJ2-7, with 7 bases lining up with TRBD2. From germline, CDR1 is SGHNT and CDR2 YENEEA. V lost 2 bases to trimming and J lost 0 bases; unmatched junction nucleotides: 7. The CDR3 is 16 residues long. The CDR3 is CASSLPWSGASYEQYF. Written as DNA, the CDR3 is TGTGCCAGCAGCTTACCGTGGAGCGGGGCCTCCTACGAGCAGTACTTC.

This clonotype showed up just a few times. The chain couples TRBV15 to TRBJ2-1; D possibly corresponds to TRBD1 (5 bases). The V end lost 0 bases, the J end lost 6 bases, and 9 bases lay between the germline ends. Per germline, CDR1 LNHNV and CDR2 YYDKDF (reference sequence). The CDR3 covers 14 residues. CDR3 amino acids: CATSRDRGTNEQFF. The CDR3 DNA is TGTGCCACCAGCAGAGATAGGGGTACCAATGAGCAGTTCTTC.

The table lists this clonotype with a few counts. This rearrangement joins TRBV29-1 to TRBJ2-7, with TRBD1 identical over 7 bases. Germline CDR1 SQVTM, CDR2 ANQGSEA. The CDR3 sequence is 14 residues long. Unmatched junction bases numbered 7, after V lost 2 bases and J lost 3 bases. The CDR3 DNA reads as TGCAGCGTTGAACTGTCCCGGGACAGCTACGAGCAGTACTTC. It specifies CSVELSRDSYEQYF.

This rearrangement joins TRBV12-3 or TRBV12-4 to TRBJ1-2; D is unclear. The length of the CDR3 is 13 residues. The V and J ends lost 5 bases and 3 bases respectively, with 10 bases between them. This CDR3 is CASSMDRDYGYTF. The CDR3 bases are TGTGCCAGCAGTATGGACCGGGACTATGGCTACACCTTC.

This clonotype was seen only a few times. CDR3 DNA sequence: TGTGCCAGCAGCTCGAAACTAGCGGGAGAGGATACGCAGTATTTT. It specifies CASSSKLAGEDTQYF. The chain uses TRBV7-2 and TRBJ2-3; 11 bases match TRBD2. This CDR3 region has 15 residues. Germline loops: CDR1 SGHTA, CDR2 FQGNSA. The J segment lost 6 bases and the V segment lost 4 bases, leaving 6 bases of the junction unmatched. Together with reference TRBV7-2 and TRBJ2-3, the CDR3 gives the full variable domain: GAGVSQSPSNKVTEKGKDVELRCDPISGHTALYWYRQSLGQGLEFLIYFQGNSAPDKSGLPSDRFSAERTGGSVSTLTIQRTQQEDSAVYLCASSSKLAGEDTQYFGPGTRLTVL.

This sequence joins TRBV12-3 or TRBV12-4 and TRBJ2-7, with no clear D. The CDR3 covers 15 residues. Trimming cost V 1 base and J 3 bases, with 13 bases left between them. CDR3 in DNA: TGTGCCAGCAGTTTAGGTCCCCAGGATTTCTACGAGCAGTACTTC. Its protein product is CASSLGPQDFYEQYF.

The rearrangement links TRBV5-1 to TRBJ2-3, with 9 bases identical to TRBD2. The J segment lost 2 bases and the V segment lost 2 bases, leaving 9 bases of the junction unmatched. Germline V gene sequence: CDR1 SGHRS, CDR2 YFSETQ. The CDR3 covers 17 residues. CDR3 amino acids: CASSFLLTSGSTDTQYF. The CDR3 coding sequence is TGCGCCAGCAGCTTTCTATTGACTAGCGGCTCCACAGATACGCAGTATTTT.

This clonotype was counted between two and nine times. J is TRBJ1-1 and V is TRBV6-5; D gene ambiguous. With 0 bases removed from V and 2 bases from J, the gap between germline ends came to 4 bases. The CDR3 is 13 amino acids. From germline, CDR1 is MNHEY and CDR2 SVGAGI. CDR3 sequence (DNA): TGTGCCAGCAGTTACTCCGCCAACACTGAAGCTTTCTTT. This sequence encodes CASSYSANTEAFF.

The chain joins TRBV27 to TRBJ2-5; 8 bases align to TRBD1. The CDR3 is made up of 13 amino acids. The germline gives CDR1 MNHEY, CDR2 SMNVEV (reference sequence). V trimming: 8 bases; J trimming: 4 bases; junction bases outside the gene matches: 6. The CDR3 DNA sequence: TGTGCCAGCGGGCTGGACAGGGCAGAGACCCAGTACTTC. The encoded protein is CASGLDRAETQYF.

The chain links TRBV4-3 to TRBJ2-3; TRBD2 matches at 10 bases. The CDR3 is made up of 19 amino acids. V lost 3 bases to trimming and J lost 2 bases; unmatched junction nucleotides: 14. Germline V gene sequence: CDR1 LGHNA, CDR2 YSLEER. CDR3 sequence reads: CASSHQRIRTSGYTDTQYF. The CDR3 DNA is TGCGCCAGCAGCCACCAACGGATCCGGACTAGCGGATACACAGATACGCAGTATTTT.

This clonotype was detected only a few times. The V call is TRBV4-3, the J call TRBJ2-7, with D tentatively TRBD1 or TRBD2 (7 bases each). Germline loops: CDR1 LGHNA, CDR2 YSLEER. Trimming left V 0 bases short and J 0 bases short, with 12 bases between. This CDR3 is 16 amino acids long. In DNA, the CDR3 is TGCGCCAGCAGCCAAGATGGCAGGGGGGGCTCCTACGAGCAGTACTTC. The encoded protein is CASSQDGRGGSYEQYF.

V usage is TRBV5-1 and J usage is TRBJ1-1; tentatively, D is TRBD1 (5 bases). Trimming removed 4 bases from V and 1 base from J, with 14 bases in between. Germline assignment: CDR1 SGHRS and CDR2 YFSETQ. The CDR3 is 15 amino acids. In nucleotides, the CDR3 is TGCGCCAGCAGCCGGTTCGGGGGAGAGAACACTGAAGCTTTCTTT. Translated, it gives CASSRFGGENTEAFF.

The rearrangement uses TRBV7-2 and TRBJ2-5; D possibly corresponds to TRBD1 (6 bases). Trimming left V 3 bases short and J 9 bases short, with 20 bases between. CDR3 length equals 15 residues. Germline V gene lookup returns CDR1 SGHTA and CDR2 FQGNSA. In nucleotides, the CDR3 is TGTGCCAGCAGCTTTAGCCAGGGGACCCTCAACCCCCAGTACTTC. Protein product: CASSFSQGTLNPQYF. The variable domain in full, with the rest retrieved from reference TRBV7-2 and TRBJ2-5, is GAGVSQSPSNKVTEKGKDVELRCDPISGHTALYWYRQSLGQGLEFLIYFQGNSAPDKSGLPSDRFSAERTGGSVSTLTIQRTQQEDSAVYLCASSFSQGTLNPQYFGPGTRLLVL.

Comment on this clonotype: This may come from a read error, since a much larger clone is one base off. V gene TRBV9 combines with J gene TRBJ2-7; D call uncertain. Per germline, CDR1 SGDLS and CDR2 YYNGEE. The V gene lost 0 bases and the J gene lost 6 bases, with 16 bases spanning the gap. The CDR3 runs 15 residues. This CDR3 is CASSVGIGLDREQYF. The CDR3 nucleotides read TGTGCCAGCAGCGTAGGAATCGGGTTAGACCGCGAGCAGTACTTC.

The sample holds many counts of this clonotype. V gene TRBV20-1 combines with J gene TRBJ2-4, with D perhaps matching TRBD2 (5 bases). The ends were cut back, 6 bases at V and 8 bases at J, with 20 bases in the middle. Germline V gene lookup returns CDR1 DFQATT and CDR2 SNEGSKA (reference sequence). This CDR3 has 14 residues. The CDR3 DNA reads TGCAGTGCCCCGGGGTATACTCTCGGGGACATTCAGTACTTC. Protein product: CSAPGYTLGDIQYF.

This clonotype was counted ten times or more. The chain is built from TRBV7-9 and TRBJ2-5; D may correspond to TRBD1 or TRBD2 (6 bases each). Trimming stripped 6 bases from V and 5 bases from J, with 25 bases between. The CDR3 covers 17 residues. The V gene's germline CDR1 is SEHNR and CDR2 FQNEAQ (reference sequence). The CDR3 bases are TGTGCCAGCAGTCATCCCGGCGGGATACAGGGCAGGGAGACCCAGTACTTC. It encodes CASSHPGGIQGRETQYF. Together with reference TRBV7-9 and TRBJ2-5, the CDR3 gives the full variable domain: DTGVSQNPRHKITKRGQNVTFRCDPISEHNRLYWYRQTLGQGPEFLTYFQNEAQLEKSRLLSDRFSAERPKGSFSTLEIQRTEQGDSAMYLCASSHPGGIQGRETQYFGPGTRLLVL.